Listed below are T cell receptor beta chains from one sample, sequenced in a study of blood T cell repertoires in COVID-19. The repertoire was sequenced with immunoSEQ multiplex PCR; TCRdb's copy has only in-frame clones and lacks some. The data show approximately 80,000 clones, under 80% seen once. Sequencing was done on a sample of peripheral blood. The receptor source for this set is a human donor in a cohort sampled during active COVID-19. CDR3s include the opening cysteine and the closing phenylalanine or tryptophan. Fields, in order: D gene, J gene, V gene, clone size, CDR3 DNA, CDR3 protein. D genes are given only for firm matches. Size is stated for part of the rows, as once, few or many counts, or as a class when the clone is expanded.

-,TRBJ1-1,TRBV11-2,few,TGTGCCAGCAGCCAAGGACAGAATGAAGCTTTCTTT,CASSQGQNEAFF
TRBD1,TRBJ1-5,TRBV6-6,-,TGTGCCAGCAGTCACCGGACAGGGGTCCAGCCCCAGCATTTT,CASSHRTGVQPQHF
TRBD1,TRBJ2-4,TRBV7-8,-,TGTGCCAGCAGCCTACCGGGACAGGGCGGCATTCAGTACTTC,CASSLPGQGGIQYF
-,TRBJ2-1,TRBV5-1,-,TGCGCCAGCAGCACTCTAATTACGGGTAATGAGCAGTTCTTC,CASSTLITGNEQFF
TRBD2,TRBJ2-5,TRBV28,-,TGTGCCAGCAAATCTAGCGGGGGGGCAGAGACCCAGTACTTC,CASKSSGGAETQYF
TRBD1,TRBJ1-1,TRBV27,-,TGTGCCAGCAGTTTTCAACCAGGGGGTCCGGAAGCTTTCTTT,CASSFQPGGPEAFF
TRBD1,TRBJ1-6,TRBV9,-,TGTGCCAGCAGCGTAGGACAGGGGGTTTCACCCCTCCACTTT,CASSVGQGVSPLHF
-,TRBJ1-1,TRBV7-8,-,TGTGCCAGCAGCGCGCAGACTTCGAACACTGAAGCTTTCTTT,CASSAQTSNTEAFF
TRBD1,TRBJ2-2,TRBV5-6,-,TGTGCCAGCAGCTTAGAGGACAGGGGTTGGACCGGGGAGCTGTTTTTT,CASSLEDRGWTGELFF
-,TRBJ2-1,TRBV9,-,TGTGCCAGCAGCGCCTCACGGCGGGAACCCTACAATGAGCAGTTCTTC,CASSASRREPYNEQFF
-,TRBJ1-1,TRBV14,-,TGTGCCAGCAGCCAAGGGGGCTACGGCACTGAAGCTTTCTTT,CASSQGGYGTEAFF
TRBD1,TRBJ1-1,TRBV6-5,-,TGTGCCAGCAGTTACTGGGGACAGGCGGACACTGAAGCTTTCTTT,CASSYWGQADTEAFF
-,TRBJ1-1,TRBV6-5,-,TGTGCCAGCAGTTACTCGAGGGCTTTGAACACTGAAGCTTTCTTT,CASSYSRALNTEAFF
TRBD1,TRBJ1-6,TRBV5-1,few,TGCGCCAGCAACCCGGGACAGGGTTTCTATAATTCACCCCTCCACTTT,CASNPGQGFYNSPLHF
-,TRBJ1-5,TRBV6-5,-,TGTGTCACGCGGGGGGCTTACAATCAGCCCCAGCATTTT,CVTRGAYNQPQHF
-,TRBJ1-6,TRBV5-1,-,TGCGCCAGCAGCCCCGGACTCATCGGACCCCTCCACTTT,CASSPGLIGPLHF
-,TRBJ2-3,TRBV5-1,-,TGCGCCAGCAGCTTCGGACAGACCCACACAGATACGCAGTATTTT,CASSFGQTHTDTQYF
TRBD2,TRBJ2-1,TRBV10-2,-,TGCGCCAGCAGTGAATTTAGCGGGGGGGCCTACAATGAGCAGTTCTTC,CASSEFSGGAYNEQFF
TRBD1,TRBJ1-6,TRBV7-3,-,TGTGCCAGCAGCCCAGGACAGGGGCATTCACCCCTCCACTTT,CASSPGQGHSPLHF
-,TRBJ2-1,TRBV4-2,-,TGTGCCAGCAGCCAAGATACGGGTAGCAATGAGCAGTTCTTC,CASSQDTGSNEQFF
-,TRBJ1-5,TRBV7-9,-,TGTGCCAGCAGCTTAGGAGGGCCCAATCAGCCCCAGCATTTT,CASSLGGPNQPQHF
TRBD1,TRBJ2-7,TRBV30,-,TGTGCCTGGAGTTCTGGGACAGGGATACCTAACGAGCAGTACTTC,CAWSSGTGIPNEQYF
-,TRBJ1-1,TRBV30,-,TGTGCCTGGAGTGCATTAGCGAACACTGAAGCTTTCTTT,CAWSALANTEAFF
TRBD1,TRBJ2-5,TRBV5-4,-,TGTGCCAGCAGCTTGCAGGGGGCGCTCGAGACCCAGTACTTC,CASSLQGALETQYF
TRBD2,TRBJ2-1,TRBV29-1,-,TGCAGCGTTGATGGGCTAGCGGGCTACAATGAGCAGTTCTTC,CSVDGLAGYNEQFF
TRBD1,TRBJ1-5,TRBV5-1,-,TGCGCCAGCAGCTCGACAGGGGGTGATCAGCCCCAGCATTTT,CASSSTGGDQPQHF
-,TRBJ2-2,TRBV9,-,TGTGCCAGCAGCGAACTTAGGGGCACCGGGGAGCTGTTTTTT,CASSELRGTGELFF
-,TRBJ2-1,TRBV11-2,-,TGTGCCAGCAGCTTGGGAGGGGGCAATGAGCAGTTCTTC,CASSLGGGNEQFF
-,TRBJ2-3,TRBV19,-,TGTGCCAGTAGTCTGGGCGGGTACACAGATACGCAGTATTTT,CASSLGGYTDTQYF
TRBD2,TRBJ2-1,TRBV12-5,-,TGTGCTAGTGTCCGTAGCGGGAGTAGTTCGTTTGAGCAGTTCTTC,CASVRSGSSSFEQFF
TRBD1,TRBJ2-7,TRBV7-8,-,TGTGCCAGCAGCTGGACAGGTTACTCCTACGAGCAGTACTTC,CASSWTGYSYEQYF
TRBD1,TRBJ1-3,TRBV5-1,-,TGCGCCAGCAGCCTGGACAGGGGAACTGGAAACACCATATATTTT,CASSLDRGTGNTIYF
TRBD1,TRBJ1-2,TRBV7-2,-,TGTGCCAGCAGCTTAGCAACAGGGGGGATCTATGGCTACACCTTC,CASSLATGGIYGYTF
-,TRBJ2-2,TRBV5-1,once,TGCGCCAGCAGCTCGGGACATACGAACACCGGGGAGCTGTTTTTT,CASSSGHTNTGELFF
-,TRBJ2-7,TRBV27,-,TGTGCCAGCAGCCCCTCGGGGACACTCCTCTCCTACGAGCAGTACTTC,CASSPSGTLLSYEQYF
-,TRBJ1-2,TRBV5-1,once,TGCGCCAGCAGCTTGGGACTGGGAGAAGGCTACACCTTC,CASSLGLGEGYTF
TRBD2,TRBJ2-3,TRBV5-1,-,TGCGCCAGCAGCCCCGGACTAGTGGGGGGCACAGATACGCAGTATTTT,CASSPGLVGGTDTQYF
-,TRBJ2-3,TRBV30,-,TGTGCCTGGAGGCCCCCGGGGACAGATACGCAGTATTTT,CAWRPPGTDTQYF
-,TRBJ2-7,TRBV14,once,TGTGCCAGCAGTGAACAACCATTCGAGGGACTTCTCTCCTACGAGCAGTACTTC,CASSEQPFEGLLSYEQYF
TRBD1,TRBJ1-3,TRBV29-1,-,TGCAGCGTCGGGACAGGGGGGGACACCATATATTTT,CSVGTGGDTIYF
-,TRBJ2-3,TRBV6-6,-,TGTGCCAGCAGTTCTAGCACAGATACGCAGTATTTT,CASSSSTDTQYF
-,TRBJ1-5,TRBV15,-,TGTGCCACCAGCAGAGCGTTCTTCGCCAGGGGAAGGGATCAGCCCCAGCATTTT,CATSRAFFARGRDQPQHF
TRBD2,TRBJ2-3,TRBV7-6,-,TGTGCCAGCAGCTTAGCGGCCGGGGGGGCGGAAGATACGCAGTATTTT,CASSLAAGGAEDTQYF
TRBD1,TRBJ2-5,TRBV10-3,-,TGTGCCATCAGTGACGAGACAGGGGTAGAGACCCAGTACTTC,CAISDETGVETQYF
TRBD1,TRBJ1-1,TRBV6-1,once,TGTGCCAGCAGTGAAGAAGATATTGGGACAGGGGAGGGGATGAACACTGAAGCTTTCTTT,CASSEEDIGTGEGMNTEAFF
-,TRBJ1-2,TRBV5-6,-,TGTGCCAGCAGCCCTTGGGGAGGGGCCCAGCATGGCTACACCTTC,CASSPWGGAQHGYTF
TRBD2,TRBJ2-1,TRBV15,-,TGTGCCACCAGCATTAGCGGGGCAAATGTATACAATGAGCAGTTCTTC,CATSISGANVYNEQFF
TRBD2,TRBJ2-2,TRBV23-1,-,TGCGCCAGCAGTCAAACTAGCGGGAACACCGGGGAGCTGTTTTTT,CASSQTSGNTGELFF
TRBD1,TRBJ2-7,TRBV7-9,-,TGTGCCAGCAGCTTACGGGACAGGCCCTCCTACGAGCAGTACTTC,CASSLRDRPSYEQYF
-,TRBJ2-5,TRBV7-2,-,TGTGCCAGCAGCTTGGACAGAGGAGACAGAGAGACCCAGTACTTC,CASSLDRGDRETQYF
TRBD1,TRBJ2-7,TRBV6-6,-,TGTGCCAGCAGCCAACCGGGACAGATATACGAGCAGTACTTC,CASSQPGQIYEQYF
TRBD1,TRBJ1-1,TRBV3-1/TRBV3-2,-,TGTGCCACTCAGGGGGCAAGCACTGAAGCTTTCTTT,CATQGASTEAFF
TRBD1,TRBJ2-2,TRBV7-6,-,TGTGCCAGCAGCTTAGCGGCGGGACAGGGGGCCGGGGAGCTGTTTTTT,CASSLAAGQGAGELFF
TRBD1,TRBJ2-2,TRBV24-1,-,TGTGCCACCAGTACGACAGGGGGCACCGGGGAGCTGTTTTTT,CATSTTGGTGELFF
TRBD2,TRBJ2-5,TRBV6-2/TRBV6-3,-,TGTGCCAGCCGCCTGCGGGGGGTACACGAGACCCAGTACTTC,CASRLRGVHETQYF